The 32 T cell receptor beta chains reported below all come from one sample, sequenced in a study of blood T cell repertoires in COVID-19 (dated by TCRdb to about 2020). Library preparation employed the immunoSEQ multiplex PCR assay. TCRdb's version of the immuneACCESS table is confined to in-frame rearrangements and falls short of the full clone set. An unresolved V gene accounts for under half of the shortfall where checked; the remainder is of unknown origin. Counted in this sample were 180,000 or so clones; around 80% of them appeared once. 2.5% to 3% of the sample is taken by the ten largest. Sequencing was done on a sample of peripheral blood. The receptors originated from a woman at least 80 years old with active or convalescent COVID-19.

This chain links TRBV24-1 with TRBJ2-5, with 7 bases that match TRBD2. Germline CDR1 KGHDR, CDR2 SFDVKD. The CDR3 totals 13 residues. J gave up 1 base and V 10 bases, and 5 bases lay outside the gene matches. CDR3 sequence (DNA): TGTGCCACAGGGGACTACTCCCAAGAGACCCAGTACTTC. As protein: CATGDYSQETQYF.

This chain uses TRBV27 with TRBJ2-5; 9 bases line up with TRBD2. The CDR3 consists of 13 residues. Trimming cost V 2 bases and J 11 bases; bases outside gene matches: 6. Germline V lookup: CDR1 MNHEY, CDR2 SMNVEV (reference sequence). The CDR3, as DNA: TGTGCCAGCAGTTTAGTGTCTAGCGGGGAACAGTACTTC. Its translation: CASSLVSSGEQYF.

This sequence joins TRBV5-6 and TRBJ2-5, with TRBD2 matching 15 bases. Trimming took 2 bases from V and 2 from J; bases not matched to a gene: 7. This CDR3 region has 18 residues. Germline assignment: CDR1 SGHDT and CDR2 YYEEEE. DNA for the CDR3: TGTGCCAGCAGCTTAATATCGGGACTAGCGGGGGGACAAGAGACCCAGTACTTC. Protein: CASSLISGLAGGQETQYF.

This chain links TRBV28 with TRBJ1-5; no clear D. CDR3 length equals 12 residues. Germline values: CDR1 MDHEN, CDR2 SYDVKM. Trimming left V 3 bases short and J 5 bases short, with 5 bases between. The CDR3 loop is CASSFSDQPQHF. The CDR3 nucleotides are TGTGCCAGCAGTTTCAGTGATCAGCCCCAGCATTTT.

This clone showed up just a few times. The rearrangement joins TRBV4-1 to TRBJ1-6; D is undetermined. V lost 0 bases and J 8 bases, leaving 14 bases between the germline ends. The CDR3 consists of 16 residues. The germline gives CDR1 MGHRA, CDR2 YSYEKL. The chain's CDR3 is CASSQDVASLDSPLHF. In nucleotides, the CDR3 is TGCGCCAGCAGCCAAGATGTGGCTTCTTTGGATTCACCCCTCCACTTT.

This rearrangement joins TRBV2 to TRBJ1-5; 9 nucleotides line up with TRBD1. After removal of 4 bases from V and 5 bases from J, the junction contained 3 bases not matched to a gene. The CDR3 sequence is 14 residues long. CDR1 is SNHLY and CDR2 is FYNNEI in the germline V gene. CDR3 in DNA: TGTGCCAGCAGTGCCCGGACAGGGGATCAGCCCCAGCATTTT. This encodes CASSARTGDQPQHF.

J is TRBJ1-1 and V is TRBV2; no reliable D call. There are 12 residues in the CDR3. CDR1 and CDR2 from the germline V gene are SNHLY and FYNNEI. The germline V and J ends were trimmed by 3 bases and 7 bases, with 9 bases remaining between them. The CDR3 spells CASSERAYEAFF. CDR3 coding DNA: TGTGCCAGCAGTGAGAGGGCTTATGAAGCTTTCTTT.

Written as DNA, the CDR3 is TGTGCCAGCAGGAAGGGGCAGGAGAGGACCCAGTACTTC. Translated: CASRKGQERTQYF. The chain uses TRBV6-5 and TRBJ2-5; D is perhaps TRBD1 (5 bases). The germline CDR1 and CDR2 sequences are MNHEY and SVGAGI. V lost 6 bases to trimming and J lost 7 bases, with 15 bases between them. CDR3 length: 13 amino acids.

A single count supports this clone. The chain recombines TRBV5-1 with TRBJ1-1, with 8 nucleotides matching TRBD1. CDR3 length: 14 amino acids. The V gene end was trimmed by 3 bases and the J gene end by 5 bases; junction bases not matched to a gene: 6. In germline, CDR1 is SGHRS, CDR2 YFSETQ. This chain's CDR3 is CASSSRTGRTEAFF. DNA for the CDR3: TGCGCCAGCAGCTCCCGGACAGGGCGGACTGAAGCTTTCTTT.

This clone came up once. CDR3 DNA: TGTGCCAGTAGTATAAACGGACAGGGACAGTATCAGCCCCAGCATTTT. Amino acids: CASSINGQGQYQPQHF. V usage is TRBV19 and J usage is TRBJ1-5, with 8 bases matching TRBD1. Germline values: CDR1 LNHDA, CDR2 SQIVND (reference sequence). V gave up 2 bases and J gave up 5 bases; unmatched junction bases: 8. This CDR3 is built from 16 residues.

The rearrangement links TRBV18 to TRBJ2-2; no clear D. Germline assignment: CDR1 KGHSH and CDR2 LQKENI. This CDR3 has 13 residues. Trimming removed 3 bases at V and 7 bases at J, with 9 bases between. The CDR3 region is CASSPVSLGELFF. CDR3 in DNA: TGTGCCAGCTCACCCGTAAGCCTCGGGGAGCTGTTTTTT. Drawing the rest from reference TRBV18 and TRBJ2-2, the complete variable domain is NAGVMQNPRHLVRRRGQEARLRCSPMKGHSHVYWYRQLPEEGLKFMVYLQKENIIDESGMPKERFSAEFPKEGPSILRIQQVVRGDSAAYFCASSPVSLGELFFGEGSRLTVL.

The V and J genes are TRBV10-3 and TRBJ2-7; TRBD1 aligns across 9 bases. V trimming: 2 bases; J trimming: 2 bases; junction bases outside the gene matches: 1. The germline gives CDR1 ENHRY, CDR2 SYGVKD. This CDR3 has 14 residues. CDR3 sequence reads: CAISEGQGPYEQYF. The CDR3 nucleotides are TGTGCCATCAGTGAGGGACAGGGGCCCTACGAGCAGTACTTC.

This sequence joins TRBV11-2 and TRBJ1-5; 9 bases align to TRBD1. CDR3 length: 15 residues. In germline, CDR1 is SGHAT, CDR2 FQNNGV. Germline trimming cut 5 bases from V and 3 bases from J; bases unmatched to any gene: 5. CDR3 coding DNA: TGTGCCAGCAGCACGGGACAGGGACTCAATCAGCCCCAGCATTTT. This encodes CASSTGQGLNQPQHF.

This rearrangement joins TRBV5-1 to TRBJ2-3, with D possibly matching TRBD2 (7 bases). Trimming stripped 3 bases from V and 4 bases from J, with 12 bases between. Looked up from germline, CDR1 is SGHRS and CDR2 is YFSETQ. This CDR3 region has 14 residues. CDR3 amino acids: CASSSGGGSDTQYF. The DNA for the CDR3 is TGCGCCAGCAGCTCGGGGGGCGGGTCAGATACGCAGTATTTT.

V and J are TRBV27 and TRBJ1-6; TRBD1 is a possible D gene (6 bases). Per the germline V gene, CDR1 is MNHEY and CDR2 is SMNVEV (reference sequence). Trimming cost V 5 bases and J 4 bases, with 9 bases left between them. This CDR3 is 14 amino acids long. Written as DNA, the CDR3 is TGTGCCAGCAGTCTGACAGGTTATAATTCACCCCTCCACTTT. Protein sequence: CASSLTGYNSPLHF.

The CDR3 nucleotides read TGTGCCAGCACCGGGACAGGGGGCGACGGCTACACCTTC. Translating it yields CASTGTGGDGYTF. The chain is built from TRBV27 and TRBJ1-2; 12 bases align to TRBD1. J was trimmed by 8 bases and V by 7 bases; bases with no gene match: 5. Germline V gives CDR1 MNHEY, CDR2 SMNVEV (reference sequence). CDR3 length equals 13 residues.

The V call is TRBV6-5, the J call TRBJ1-5; D is undetermined. Germline V gene lookup returns CDR1 MNHEY and CDR2 SVGAGI. This CDR3 comprises 15 residues. V dropped 5 bases and J dropped 7 bases, with 18 bases sitting between them. This CDR3 is CASSPPGGREQPQHF. CDR3 nucleotides: TGTGCCAGCAGTCCCCCGGGCGGGAGGGAACAGCCCCAGCATTTT.

The chain couples TRBV28 to TRBJ2-1, with 13 bases fitting TRBD2. The germline CDR1 and CDR2 sequences are MDHEN and SYDVKM. This CDR3 region has 20 residues. V gave up 6 bases and J gave up 5 bases; unmatched junction bases: 19. CDR3 region: CASRRSGIGWTSGGHNEQFF. CDR3 nucleotide sequence: TGTGCCAGCAGGCGATCTGGGATTGGGTGGACTAGCGGGGGCCACAATGAGCAGTTCTTC.

This clone was seen only once. J is TRBJ2-5 and V is TRBV28, with 7 bases matching TRBD1. This CDR3 is 16 amino acids long. Looked up from germline, CDR1 is MDHEN and CDR2 is SYDVKM. V lost 6 bases and J lost 1; bases outside the gene matches: 11. As DNA, the CDR3 is TGTGCCAGCAGCCGCTTTGGGGCAGGGGGCCAAGAGACCCAGTACTTC. Translating it yields CASSRFGAGGQETQYF.

This rearrangement joins TRBV6-5 to TRBJ2-1, with D tentatively TRBD1 (5 bases). This CDR3 region has 15 residues. Germline values: CDR1 MNHEY, CDR2 SVGAGI. Trimming took off 8 bases at V and 4 bases at J, with 18 bases between the two ends. Here the CDR3 reads CASHALRAIYNEQFF. DNA for the CDR3: TGTGCCAGCCACGCTCTCAGGGCGATATACAATGAGCAGTTCTTC.

This clone was found a few times. This sequence joins TRBV4-1 and TRBJ2-7, with TRBD1 as a possible D gene (5 bases). Germline-derived CDR1 and CDR2 are MGHRA and YSYEKL. V gave up 1 base and J gave up 5 bases, with 9 bases separating them. The CDR3 has 13 amino acids. In DNA, the CDR3 is TGCGCCAGCAGCCAAGGGGGCAGGAACGAGCAGTACTTC. Amino acids: CASSQGGRNEQYF.

The chain has TRBV24-1 and TRBJ2-1, with TRBD1 matching 10 bases. Germline V gives CDR1 KGHDR, CDR2 SFDVKD. With V trimmed by 4 bases and J by 6 bases, 11 bases remained unmatched. CDR3 length equals 17 residues. The CDR3 is CATSDLVRDRGFNEQFF. CDR3 coding DNA: TGTGCCACCAGTGACCTGGTCCGGGACAGGGGCTTCAATGAGCAGTTCTTC.

The rearrangement links TRBV6-5 to TRBJ1-1; TRBD1 aligns across 9 bases. Losses at the gene ends were 4 bases for V and 6 bases for J; bases not matched to a gene: 3. Germline-derived CDR1 and CDR2 are MNHEY and SVGAGI. The CDR3 runs to 13 residues. CDR3 bases: TGTGCCAGCAGTTTCGGGACAGGGTCTGAAGCTTTCTTT. This gives the protein CASSFGTGSEAFF.

The V and J genes are TRBV4-1 and TRBJ1-6, with TRBD1 matching 7 bases. V shed 0 bases, J shed 6 bases, and the junction held 2 bases outside the gene matches. CDR3 length: 15 amino acids. The germline V gene encodes CDR1 MGHRA and CDR2 YSYEKL. The CDR3 spells CASSQDGQVNSPLHF. As DNA, the CDR3 is TGCGCCAGCAGCCAAGATGGACAGGTTAATTCACCCCTCCACTTT.

This sequence joins TRBV28 and TRBJ1-1; 8 bases fit TRBD1. Germline CDR1 reads MDHEN; CDR2 reads SYDVKM. CDR3 length: 15 amino acids. With V trimmed by 6 bases and J by 5 bases, 11 bases remained unmatched. This chain's CDR3 is CASRKLGQGGTEAFF. For the CDR3, the DNA is TGTGCCAGCAGAAAATTAGGACAGGGTGGAACTGAAGCTTTCTTT.

V gene TRBV2 combines with J gene TRBJ1-5; no reliable D call. The CDR3 has 14 residues. Trimming cost V 2 bases and J 5 bases, with 10 bases left between them. Per germline, CDR1 SNHLY and CDR2 FYNNEI. The CDR3 is CASSETLPDQPQHF. The CDR3 nucleotides are TGTGCCAGCAGTGAAACCCTTCCGGATCAGCCCCAGCATTTT.

The chain recombines TRBV18 with TRBJ2-7, with 9 bases lining up with TRBD2. V shed 0 bases and J 10 bases; nucleotides not matched to a gene: 7. Germline-derived CDR1 and CDR2 are KGHSH and LQKENI. The CDR3 is made up of 14 amino acids. CDR3 protein: CASSPPAGGPGQYF. The DNA for the CDR3 is TGTGCCAGCTCACCACCGGCGGGGGGGCCGGGTCAGTACTTC.

The CDR3 spells CASRPTSGLTDTQYF. The CDR3 coding sequence is TGTGCCAGCAGGCCTACTAGCGGGCTCACAGATACGCAGTATTTT. The chain combines TRBV28 with TRBJ2-3, with TRBD2 matching over 9 bases. CDR3 length equals 15 residues. Germline loops: CDR1 MDHEN, CDR2 SYDVKM. V shed 6 bases, J shed 2 bases, and the junction held 6 bases outside the gene matches. Looking up the rest from reference TRBV28 and TRBJ2-3 gives the full variable domain: DVKVTQSSRYLVKRTGEKVFLECVQDMDHENMFWYRQDPGLGLRLIYFSYDVKMKEKGDIPEGYSVSREKKERFSLILESASTNQTSMYLCASRPTSGLTDTQYFGPGTRLTVL.

This chain joins TRBV5-1 and TRBJ2-6; TRBD1 might be the D (5 bases). Germline V gives CDR1 SGHRS, CDR2 YFSETQ. CDR3 length: 14 residues. For the CDR3, the DNA is TGCGCTAGCCTAATGGGGCCTGGGGCCAACGTCCTGACTTTC. It translates to CASLMGPGANVLTF. The whole variable domain, filled in from reference TRBV5-1 and TRBJ2-6, reads KAGVTQTPRYLIKTRGQQVTLSCSPISGHRSVSWYQQTPGQGLQFLFEYFSETQRNKGNFPGRFSGRQFSNSRSEMNVSTLELGDSALYLCASLMGPGANVLTFGAGSRLTVL.

This chain connects TRBV6-5 to TRBJ2-1, with 12 bases that match TRBD2. The CDR3 loop spans 16 amino acids. V lost 2 bases, J lost 5 bases, and 4 bases stayed unmatched. CDR1 is MNHEY, CDR2 SVGAGI, per germline. This CDR3 reads CASSYVLAGGHNEQFF. CDR3 sequence (DNA): TGTGCCAGCAGTTACGTACTAGCGGGGGGTCACAATGAGCAGTTCTTC.

This chain links TRBV5-1 with TRBJ2-7, with 7 nucleotides matching TRBD1. Looked up from germline, CDR1 is SGHRS and CDR2 is YFSETQ. With V trimmed by 3 bases and J by 3 bases, 6 bases remained unmatched. The CDR3 has 14 residues. CDR3 DNA: TGCGCCAGCAGCTATGGACAGGTTCTCTACGAGCAGTACTTC. Translated, it gives CASSYGQVLYEQYF.

This clone was counted ten times or more. The CDR3 region has the DNA TGTGCCAGCATCGTCTGGGACAGGCGCGCCGCACCTGAAGCTTTCTTT. Translating it yields CASIVWDRRAAPEAFF. The chain carries TRBV14 and TRBJ1-1; 8 bases are shared with TRBD1. The CDR3 extends over 16 amino acids. V shed 7 bases and J 6 bases; nucleotides not matched to a gene: 16. CDR1 and CDR2 (germline): SGHDN, FVKESK.